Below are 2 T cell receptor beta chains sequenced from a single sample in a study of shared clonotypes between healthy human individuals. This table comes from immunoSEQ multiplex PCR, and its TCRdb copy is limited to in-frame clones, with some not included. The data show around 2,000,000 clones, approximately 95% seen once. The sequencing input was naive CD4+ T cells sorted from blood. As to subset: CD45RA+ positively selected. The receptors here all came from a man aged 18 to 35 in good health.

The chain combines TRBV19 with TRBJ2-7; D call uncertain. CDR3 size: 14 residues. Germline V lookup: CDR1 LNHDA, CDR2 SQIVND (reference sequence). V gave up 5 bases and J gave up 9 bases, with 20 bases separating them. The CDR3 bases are TGTGCCAGTAGTCCTGGCCGATCGCCACGCGGGCAGTACTTC. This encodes CASSPGRSPRGQYF.

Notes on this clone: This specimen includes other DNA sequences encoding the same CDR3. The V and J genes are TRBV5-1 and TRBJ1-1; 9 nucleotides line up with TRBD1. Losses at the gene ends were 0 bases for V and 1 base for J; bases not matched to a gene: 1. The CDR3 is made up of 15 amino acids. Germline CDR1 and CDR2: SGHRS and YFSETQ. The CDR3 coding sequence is TGCGCCAGCAGCTTGGAGGGACAGGGGAACACTGAAGCTTTCTTT. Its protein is CASSLEGQGNTEAFF.